Below, 19 T cell receptor beta chains from the same sample are listed, as sequenced in a study of blood T cell repertoires in COVID-19. Assay used: immunoSEQ multiplex PCR; TCRdb lists only in-frame clones, some missing. The sample yields approximately 200,000 clones, 80% to 85% seen once. The specimen sequenced was peripheral blood. These receptors all come from a woman in her twenties or thirties who had recovered from COVID-19.

The gene calls are TRBV7-8 and TRBJ2-7, with D possibly being TRBD2 (5 bases). Trimming removed 5 bases at V and 5 bases at J, with 10 bases between. This CDR3 has 12 amino acids. Per the germline V gene, CDR1 is SGHVS and CDR2 is FQNEAQ. CDR3 sequence (DNA): TGTGCCAGCAGCCTGGGGAGCGACGAGCAGTACTTC. Encoded protein: CASSLGSDEQYF. The entire variable domain, with the rest obtained from reference TRBV7-8 and TRBJ2-7, is as follows: GAGVSQSPRYKVAKRGQDVALRCDPISGHVSLFWYQQALGQGPEFLTYFQNEAQLDKSGLPSDRFFAERPEGSVSTLKIQRTQQEDSAVYLCASSLGSDEQYFGPGTRLTVT.

This clone came up once. The chain links TRBV12-3 or TRBV12-4 to TRBJ1-5, with D unclear. The CDR3 sequence is 13 residues long. Trimming cost V 7 bases and J 1 base, with 8 bases left between them. In DNA, the CDR3 is TGTGCCAGCACCCTCGAGAGCAATCAGCCCCAGCATTTT. Protein product: CASTLESNQPQHF.

The chain links TRBV11-2 to TRBJ2-1, with 13 nucleotides matching TRBD2. V shed 3 bases and J 8 bases; nucleotides not matched to a gene: 10. CDR1 SGHAT and CDR2 FQNNGV come from the germline V gene. CDR3 length: 17 residues. The chain's CDR3 is CASSFRVRLAGGDEQFF. In DNA form, the CDR3 reads TGTGCCAGCAGCTTCAGGGTACGACTAGCGGGAGGCGATGAGCAGTTCTTC.

V gene TRBV11-1 combines with J gene TRBJ1-6; 8 nucleotides match TRBD1. The CDR3 loop spans 15 amino acids. Germline V gene data show CDR1 as SGHAT and CDR2 as FQDESV (reference sequence). The V segment lost 3 bases and the J segment 9 bases; nucleotides outside the gene matches: 7. DNA for the CDR3: TGTGCCAGCAGCTTCGGCCAGGGGGCGAGTTCACCCCTCCACTTT. It yields the protein CASSFGQGASSPLHF.

The chain is built from TRBV18 and TRBJ2-1; 7 nucleotides line up with TRBD2. The CDR3 covers 13 residues. Germline CDR1 KGHSH, CDR2 LQKENI. After removal of 3 bases from V and 8 bases from J, the junction contained 4 bases not matched to a gene. The CDR3 reads CASSPAGEHEQFF. The CDR3 bases are TGTGCCAGCTCACCGGCGGGAGAGCATGAGCAGTTCTTC. The entire variable domain, with the rest obtained from reference TRBV18 and TRBJ2-1, is as follows: NAGVMQNPRHLVRRRGQEARLRCSPMKGHSHVYWYRQLPEEGLKFMVYLQKENIIDESGMPKERFSAEFPKEGPSILRIQQVVRGDSAAYFCASSPAGEHEQFFGPGTRLTVL.

This clone was observed a handful of times. The chain combines TRBV29-1 with TRBJ2-7, with 7 bases fitting TRBD1. Losses at the gene ends were 6 bases for V and 2 bases for J; bases not matched to a gene: 10. This CDR3 has 14 residues. CDR1 is SQVTM, CDR2 ANQGSEA, per germline. The CDR3, as DNA: TGCAGCGTCGTTACCGGGACAGCGGCCTACGAGCAGTACTTC. Protein sequence: CSVVTGTAAYEQYF.

V gene TRBV30 combines with J gene TRBJ2-7; 8 nucleotides line up with TRBD1. This CDR3 is 13 amino acids long. J lost 9 bases, V lost 0 bases, and 7 bases had no gene match. Germline V lookup: CDR1 GTSNPN, CDR2 SVGIG (reference sequence). Here the CDR3 DNA reads TGTGCCTGGAGTGTACTGACAGGGGACCGGCAGTACTTC. Translated, it gives CAWSVLTGDRQYF.

The genes are TRBV28 and TRBJ2-1; 8 nucleotides agree with TRBD1. Germline CDR1 and CDR2: MDHEN and SYDVKM. The CDR3 runs to 16 residues. Trimming at V came to 5 bases and at J to 4 bases, leaving 10 bases not matched to a gene. The CDR3 coding sequence is TGTGCCAGCAGTCCAGGGTCAGGGGGCAAGTACAATGAGCAGTTCTTC. As protein: CASSPGSGGKYNEQFF.

The chain links TRBV27 to TRBJ1-6; 8 bases fit TRBD1. CDR1 and CDR2 (germline): MNHEY, SMNVEV (reference sequence). This CDR3 has 17 amino acids. The V and J ends lost 5 bases and 3 bases, in that order; junction bases with no gene match: 9. CDR3 region: CASSPWGQELYNSPLHF. The CDR3 DNA reads as TGTGCCAGCAGTCCATGGGGACAGGAGCTCTATAATTCACCCCTCCACTTT.

This chain connects TRBV14 to TRBJ2-7, with D perhaps TRBD1 (6 bases). Trimming took off 1 base at V and 4 bases at J, with 14 bases between the two ends. The CDR3 contains 15 residues. CDR1 and CDR2 from the germline V gene are SGHDN and FVKESK. Here the CDR3 DNA reads TGTGCCAGCAGCCAAGTGGACAGCGCCTGGTACGAGCAGTACTTC. This gives the protein CASSQVDSAWYEQYF.

This chain joins TRBV11-2 and TRBJ2-5; maybe TRBD2 (5 bases). CDR1 and CDR2 from the germline V gene are SGHAT and FQNNGV. The CDR3 totals 14 residues. V was pared by 2 bases and J by 5 bases, with 12 bases between. The CDR3 DNA reads TGTGCCAGCAGCTTAATCGCTGGGAGCGAGACCCAGTACTTC. Its protein product is CASSLIAGSETQYF.

This chain connects TRBV19 to TRBJ2-1, with a tentative D call TRBD2 (5 bases). V lost 6 bases and J 3 bases, leaving 12 bases between the germline ends. The CDR3 is made up of 14 amino acids. Germline CDR1 is LNHDA and CDR2 is SQIVND (reference sequence). The chain's CDR3 is CASRSLDYYNEQFF. The CDR3 coding sequence is TGTGCCAGTAGAAGTCTAGACTACTACAATGAGCAGTTCTTC. Variable domain in full (rest from reference TRBV19 and TRBJ2-1): DGGITQSPKYLFRKEGQNVTLSCEQNLNHDAMYWYRQDPGQGLRLIYYSQIVNDFQKGDIAEGYSVSREKKESFPLTVTSAQKNPTAFYLCASRSLDYYNEQFFGPGTRLTVL.

The CDR3 bases are TGCGCCAGCAGGAGTGGGGCAGGGGCCCTTGGCTACACCTTC. Protein sequence: CASRSGAGALGYTF. J is TRBJ1-2 and V is TRBV5-1; D may be TRBD1 (6 bases). The ends were cut back, 5 bases at V and 7 bases at J, with 18 bases in the middle. The CDR3 is 14 amino acids. Germline V gene sequence: CDR1 SGHRS, CDR2 YFSETQ.

The gene calls are TRBV5-1 and TRBJ2-7; no clear D. The germline gives CDR1 SGHRS, CDR2 YFSETQ. This CDR3 spans 12 amino acids. The V gene lost 2 bases and the J gene lost 0 bases, with 3 bases spanning the gap. DNA for the CDR3: TGCGCCAGCAGCTTTAGCTCCTACGAGCAGTACTTC. Protein sequence: CASSFSSYEQYF. Filled out from reference TRBV5-1 and TRBJ2-7, the complete variable domain reads KAGVTQTPRYLIKTRGQQVTLSCSPISGHRSVSWYQQTPGQGLQFLFEYFSETQRNKGNFPGRFSGRQFSNSRSEMNVSTLELGDSALYLCASSFSSYEQYFGPGTRLTVT.

For the CDR3, the DNA is TGTGCCAGCAGTACCGGGACACCGGGCGGGCCCCAGCATTTT. Translating gives CASSTGTPGGPQHF. The J gene is TRBJ1-5, the V gene TRBV28; the D gene is possibly TRBD1 (6 bases). Germline assignment: CDR1 MDHEN and CDR2 SYDVKM. The CDR3 is made up of 14 amino acids. The V gene lost 5 bases and the J gene lost 9 bases, with 17 bases spanning the gap.

The J gene is TRBJ2-3, the V gene TRBV24-1; D might be TRBD1 (6 bases). The CDR3 is 14 residues long. Germline loops: CDR1 KGHDR, CDR2 SFDVKD. The V and J ends lost 4 bases and 2 bases respectively, with 9 bases between them. The CDR3 loop reads CATSDRQATDTQYF. DNA of the CDR3: TGTGCCACCAGTGACCGACAGGCCACAGATACGCAGTATTTT.

The rearrangement joins TRBV14 to TRBJ2-3; the D gene is possibly TRBD2 (6 bases). Germline V gene data show CDR1 as SGHDN and CDR2 as FVKESK. The CDR3 covers 17 residues. Trimming cost V 4 bases and J 3 bases, with 20 bases left between them. CDR3 sequence reads: CASSLYTSPIMTDTQYF. CDR3 nucleotides: TGTGCCAGCAGCCTCTATACTAGCCCAATAATGACAGATACGCAGTATTTT.

The chain recombines TRBV29-1 with TRBJ2-5; possibly TRBD1 for D (6 bases). This CDR3 comprises 14 residues. Germline V gene sequence: CDR1 SQVTM, CDR2 ANQGSEA. Trimming removed 4 bases from V and 7 bases from J, with 19 bases in between. As DNA, the CDR3 is TGCAGCGTTGTGACGTCTATGGGGGCGGGGACCCAGTACTTC. It is translated as CSVVTSMGAGTQYF.

The V call is TRBV6-5, the J call TRBJ2-2; D not resolved. CDR1 is MNHEY and CDR2 is SVGAGI in the germline V gene. CDR3 length equals 13 residues. V lost 6 bases and J 11 bases, leaving 16 bases between the germline ends. The chain's CDR3 is CASSETPASELFF. Written as DNA, the CDR3 is TGTGCCAGCAGCGAGACACCGGCCTCTGAGCTGTTTTTT.